This paragraph covers one TCR beta chain sequence. Its target is unknown. This specimen comes from a study of CD8+CD57+ T cells in acquired aplastic anemia. Study as a whole: Mean yield of DNA from sorted CD4+ and CD8+ cells was 3 to 3.5 ug. Study-wide results and caveats: Sharing between patients and controls was observed for twenty-nine CD8+ CDR3 sequences.

Looked up from germline, CDR1 is SNHLY and CDR2 is FYNNEI. V lost 1 base and J 4 bases, leaving 10 bases between the germline ends. This CDR3 spans 14 amino acids. The template used for profiling TCR beta VDJ and CDR3 was genomic DNA. TCRdb re-derived calls from the reads in MiXCR, one entry per CDR3 protein. This table has some 120,000 distinct CDR3 sequences, 48% appearing once. This TCR came from a human donor in good health, serving as a control. The material sequenced was sorted CD4+, CD8+, or CD8+CD57+ T cells (not recorded which) from PBMCs. The chain is built from TRBV2 and TRBJ1-2; D is unclear. The CDR3 loop is CASSEGPFGYGYTF. The CDR3 nucleotides are TGTGCCAGCAGTGAAGGGCCGTTTGGCTATGGCTACACCTTC. The full variable domain, in which reference TRBV2 and TRBJ1-2 provide the parts outside the CDR3, is EPEVTQTPSHQVTQMGQEVILRCVPISNHLYFYWYRQILGQKVEFLVSFYNNEISEKSEIFDDQFSVERPDGSNFTLKIRSTKLEDSAMYFCASSEGPFGYGYTFGSGTRLTVV.